The next 23 T cell receptor beta chains were all read from a single sample in a study of control samples from healthy donors and cancer patients. Sequencing used immunoSEQ multiplex PCR; TCRdb keeps in-frame clones, though not all of them. Of about 42,000 clones in the sample, roughly 85% were seen once. The sample comprised blood. The receptors originated from a man aged 55 to 69 in good health.

The chain is built from TRBV6-2 or TRBV6-3 and TRBJ2-1, with a tentative D call TRBD1 (5 bases). Germline-derived CDR1 and CDR2 are MNHEY and SVGEGT. V was clipped by 4 bases and J by 10 bases, with 11 bases between them. The CDR3 contains 12 residues. CDR3 sequence (DNA): TGTGCCAGCAGTTGGGGCGGACGGGAGCAGTTCTTC. Amino acids: CASSWGGREQFF.

In DNA form, the CDR3 reads TGTGCCAGCAGTCAACAGGGGGCCGTAGCTGAAGCTTTCTTT. Its translation: CASSQQGAVAEAFF. The rearrangement joins TRBV2 to TRBJ1-1; 9 nucleotides align to TRBD1. The CDR3 extends over 14 amino acids. Germline V gene data show CDR1 as SNHLY and CDR2 as FYNNEI. V lost 5 bases and J lost 6; bases outside the gene matches: 7. Supplemented by reference TRBV2 and TRBJ1-1, the full variable domain reads EPEVTQTPSHQVTQMGQEVILRCVPISNHLYFYWYRQILGQKVEFLVSFYNNEISEKSEIFDDQFSVERPDGSNFTLKIRSTKLEDSAMYFCASSQQGAVAEAFFGQGTRLTVV.

CDR3 nucleotides: TGTGCCAGCAGCTTAGATGAGAGACCGCCTGGCTATGGCTACACCTTC. Its translation: CASSLDERPPGYGYTF. The rearrangement links TRBV7-2 to TRBJ1-2; no firm D call. The CDR3 has 16 residues. The germline V and J ends were trimmed by 1 base and 4 bases, with 16 bases remaining between them. Germline-derived CDR1 and CDR2 are SGHTA and FQGNSA.

This chain uses TRBV15 with TRBJ2-7; D is uncertain. CDR1 and CDR2 (germline): LNHNV, YYDKDF (reference sequence). The CDR3 is 11 residues long. V was trimmed by 3 bases and J by 2 bases, leaving 2 bases between them. For the CDR3, the DNA is TGTGCCACCAGCAGCGCCTACGAGCAGTACTTC. It codes for CATSSAYEQYF.

This chain uses TRBV7-3 with TRBJ2-3; D is perhaps TRBD2 (6 bases). V was shortened by 5 bases and J by 0 bases, with 15 bases between the two germline ends. The CDR3 loop spans 16 amino acids. CDR1 and CDR2 (germline): SGHTA, FQGTGA. This CDR3 is CASSPSGLTSTDTQYF. In DNA, the CDR3 is TGTGCCAGCAGCCCCTCCGGACTAACGAGCACAGATACGCAGTATTTT.

This sequence joins TRBV6-6 and TRBJ2-7, with D possibly matching TRBD1 (5 bases). The CDR3 has 11 residues. The germline CDR1 and CDR2 sequences are MNHNY and SVGAGI (reference sequence). V was pared by 7 bases and J by 7 bases, with 11 bases between. CDR3 protein: CASKQRGEQYF. The CDR3 nucleotides are TGTGCCAGCAAACAAAGGGGAGAGCAGTACTTC.

The rearrangement joins TRBV18 to TRBJ2-3, with unresolved D. Germline V gene data show CDR1 as KGHSH and CDR2 as LQKENI. The CDR3 runs to 14 residues. Trimming removed 3 bases at V and 1 base at J, with 8 bases between. For the CDR3, the DNA is TGTGCCAGCTCACCGGTTGTCGGCACAGATACGCAGTATTTT. This encodes CASSPVVGTDTQYF.

V and J are TRBV30 and TRBJ2-7; D may be TRBD2 (6 bases). Trimming shortened V by 6 bases and J by 4 bases, and 22 bases separated the two germline ends. The CDR3 is made up of 15 amino acids. From germline, CDR1 is GTSNPN and CDR2 SVGIG (reference sequence). The CDR3 region has the DNA TGTGCCTGTCGGACCCGTGCTAGCGTCAAATACGAGCAGTACTTC. It translates to CACRTRASVKYEQYF.

V usage is TRBV19 and J usage is TRBJ1-5; tentative D call: TRBD1 (6 bases). CDR1 LNHDA and CDR2 SQIVND come from the germline V gene (reference sequence). There are 13 residues in the CDR3. Trimming removed 5 bases at V and 6 bases at J, with 11 bases between. In DNA, the CDR3 is TGTGCCAGTAGTTATAGGGGGACTCAGCCCCAGCATTTT. This encodes CASSYRGTQPQHF.

This sequence joins TRBV3-1 (or the pseudogene TRBV3-2) and TRBJ2-5; the D is unclear. Germline lookup yields CDR1 LGHDT and CDR2 YNNKEL (reference sequence). Trimming shortened V by 2 bases and J by 3 bases, and 10 bases separated the two germline ends. This CDR3 contains 14 residues. The CDR3 region is CASSQTSLEETQYF. CDR3 DNA: TGTGCCAGCAGCCAAACCTCCCTGGAAGAGACCCAGTACTTC.

The CDR3 sequence is CASSLRGSTGANVLTF. The CDR3 DNA sequence: TGTGCCAGCAGTTTACGGGGAAGCACTGGGGCCAACGTCCTGACTTTC. This chain uses TRBV28 with TRBJ2-6; D is perhaps TRBD2 (5 bases). Trimming removed 2 bases at V and 2 bases at J, with 10 bases between. The CDR3 has 16 amino acids. Looked up from germline, CDR1 is MDHEN and CDR2 is SYDVKM.

This clone showed up many times. The rearrangement joins TRBV7-9 to TRBJ1-1; maybe TRBD1 (6 bases). With 4 bases removed from V and 1 base from J, the gap between germline ends came to 16 bases. CDR3 size: 16 residues. CDR1 is SEHNR and CDR2 is FQNEAQ in the germline V gene (reference sequence). CDR3 DNA sequence: TGTGCCAGCAGCTCGATGACAGGCCTAGGGAACACTGAAGCTTTCTTT. This sequence encodes CASSSMTGLGNTEAFF. Full variable domain (missing parts from reference TRBV7-9 and TRBJ1-1): DTGVSQNPRHKITKRGQNVTFRCDPISEHNRLYWYRQTLGQGPEFLTYFQNEAQLEKSRLLSDRFSAERPKGSFSTLEIQRTEQGDSAMYLCASSSMTGLGNTEAFFGQGTRLTVV.

As DNA, the CDR3 is TGTGCCAGCAGTTTACAGCGGACCTACGAGCAGTACTTC. It is translated as CASSLQRTYEQYF. The V and J genes are TRBV12-3 or TRBV12-4 and TRBJ2-7; D might be TRBD2 (5 bases). The length of the CDR3 is 13 residues. V gave up 2 bases and J gave up 2 bases, with 7 bases separating them.

This sequence joins TRBV9 and TRBJ1-1, with 7 bases aligning to TRBD1. Germline V gives CDR1 SGDLS, CDR2 YYNGEE. V was clipped by 3 bases and J by 11 bases; unmatched bases: 10. The CDR3 is made up of 13 amino acids. The CDR3 nucleotides read TGTGCCAGCAGCGATGAGGGGGCGATGGTGGCTTTCTTT. Its protein product is CASSDEGAMVAFF. The complete variable domain, with remaining parts taken from reference TRBV9 and TRBJ1-1, reads DSGVTQTPKHLITATGQRVTLRCSPRSGDLSVYWYQQSLDQGLQFLIQYYNGEERAKGNILERFSAQQFPDLHSELNLSSLELGDSALYFCASSDEGAMVAFFGQGTRLTVV.

This chain links TRBV4-3 with TRBJ2-7; D gene ambiguous. CDR1 LGHNA and CDR2 YSLEER come from the germline V gene. V gave up 4 bases and J gave up 2 bases, with 9 bases separating them. The CDR3 extends over 13 amino acids. The CDR3 loop is CASSRWGTYEQYF. DNA of the CDR3: TGCGCCAGCAGCCGCTGGGGAACCTACGAGCAGTACTTC.

The chain combines TRBV18 with TRBJ2-5, with D unclear. The CDR3 has 12 amino acids. The V gene's germline CDR1 is KGHSH and CDR2 LQKENI. Trimming took off 0 bases at V and 5 bases at J, with 4 bases between the two ends. The CDR3 bases are TGTGCCAGCTCACCACCGGCTGAGACCCAGTACTTC. Translated, it gives CASSPPAETQYF. The full variable domain, completed using reference TRBV18 and TRBJ2-5, is NAGVMQNPRHLVRRRGQEARLRCSPMKGHSHVYWYRQLPEEGLKFMVYLQKENIIDESGMPKERFSAEFPKEGPSILRIQQVVRGDSAAYFCASSPPAETQYFGPGTRLLVL.

Regarding this clone: Distinct nucleotide sequences in the sample also encode this CDR3. The chain employs TRBV30 and TRBJ2-7; 11 positions agree with TRBD2. The CDR3 spans 14 residues. J was trimmed by 6 bases and V by 0 bases; bases with no gene match: 4. In germline, CDR1 is GTSNPN, CDR2 SVGIG (reference sequence). CDR3 coding DNA: TGTGCCTGGAGTGTGCTAGGACTAGCGGGCGAGCAGTACTTC. The encoded protein is CAWSVLGLAGEQYF.

Only one count was recorded for this clone. The chain has TRBV6-5 and TRBJ2-7; D tentatively reads TRBD1 or TRBD2 (6 bases each). Germline assignment: CDR1 MNHEY and CDR2 SVGAGI. Deletions cut 4 bases from V and 0 bases from J, with 13 bases between. The CDR3 runs to 15 residues. The CDR3 DNA reads TGTGCCAGCAGTTTACAGGGAGGAAGCTCCTACGAGCAGTACTTC. This codes for CASSLQGGSSYEQYF.

The chain is built from TRBV28 and TRBJ2-2; D possibly corresponds to TRBD2 (5 bases). This CDR3 contains 14 residues. The germline V gene has CDR1 MDHEN and CDR2 SYDVKM. V gave up 5 bases and J gave up 1 base, with 8 bases separating them. CDR3 in amino acids: CASSRAGNTGELFF. As DNA, the CDR3 is TGTGCCAGCAGTAGGGCGGGGAACACCGGGGAGCTGTTTTTT.

This clone came up a few times. This chain connects TRBV2 to TRBJ1-1; no definite D call. Germline CDR1 is SNHLY and CDR2 is FYNNEI. V gave up 6 bases and J gave up 3 bases, with 14 bases separating them. The CDR3 covers 14 residues. CDR3 nucleotides: TGTGCCAGCAGGGGGAGGCGAGGCGACACTGAAGCTTTCTTT. As protein: CASRGRRGDTEAFF.

The chain combines TRBV9 with TRBJ2-1, with TRBD2 matching over 10 bases. The CDR3 is 15 amino acids. Germline loops: CDR1 SGDLS, CDR2 YYNGEE. J gave up 10 bases and V 0 bases, and 7 bases lay outside the gene matches. CDR3 DNA: TGTGCCAGCAGCGTAGATCTAGCGGGGGCCATAGAGCAGTTCTTC. The encoded protein is CASSVDLAGAIEQFF.

The chain recombines TRBV24-1 with TRBJ2-5, with TRBD2 matching 10 bases. The CDR3 has 15 residues. The V and J ends lost 5 bases and 3 bases, in that order; junction bases with no gene match: 5. Per the germline V gene, CDR1 is KGHDR and CDR2 is SFDVKD. The CDR3 spells CATSATSGDKETQYF. As DNA, the CDR3 is TGTGCCACCAGTGCTACTAGCGGGGATAAAGAGACCCAGTACTTC.

V and J are TRBV5-4 and TRBJ2-7; D unclear. This CDR3 is 15 amino acids long. From germline, CDR1 is SGHNT and CDR2 YYREEE (reference sequence). V lost 0 bases to trimming and J lost 3 bases, with 13 bases between them. The CDR3 nucleotides read TGTGCCAGCAGCTTGGATCAAGGCAGCATCTACGAGCAGTACTTC. This encodes CASSLDQGSIYEQYF.